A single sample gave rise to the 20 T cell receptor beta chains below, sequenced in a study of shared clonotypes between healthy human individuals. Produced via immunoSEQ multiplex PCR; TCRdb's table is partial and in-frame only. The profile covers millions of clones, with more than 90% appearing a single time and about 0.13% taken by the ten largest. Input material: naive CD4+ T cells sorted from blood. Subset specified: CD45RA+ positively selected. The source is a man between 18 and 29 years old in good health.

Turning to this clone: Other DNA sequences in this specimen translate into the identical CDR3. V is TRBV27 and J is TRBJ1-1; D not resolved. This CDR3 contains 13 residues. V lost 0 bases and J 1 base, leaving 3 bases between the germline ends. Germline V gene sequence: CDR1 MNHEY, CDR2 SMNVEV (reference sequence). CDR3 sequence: CASSLSRNTEAFF. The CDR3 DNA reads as TGTGCCAGCAGTTTATCACGGAACACTGAAGCTTTCTTT.

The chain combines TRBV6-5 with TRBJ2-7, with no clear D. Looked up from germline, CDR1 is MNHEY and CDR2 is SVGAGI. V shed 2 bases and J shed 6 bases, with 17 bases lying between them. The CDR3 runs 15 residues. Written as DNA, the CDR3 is TGTGCCAGCAGTTACGTGGCTAGAGGAGCTAGCGAGCAGTACTTC. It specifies CASSYVARGASEQYF.

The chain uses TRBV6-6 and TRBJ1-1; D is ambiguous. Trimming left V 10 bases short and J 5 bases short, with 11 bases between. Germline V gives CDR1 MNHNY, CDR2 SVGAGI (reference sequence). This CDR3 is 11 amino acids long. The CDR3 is CATTKGTEAFF. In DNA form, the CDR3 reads TGTGCCACCACAAAGGGTACTGAAGCTTTCTTT.

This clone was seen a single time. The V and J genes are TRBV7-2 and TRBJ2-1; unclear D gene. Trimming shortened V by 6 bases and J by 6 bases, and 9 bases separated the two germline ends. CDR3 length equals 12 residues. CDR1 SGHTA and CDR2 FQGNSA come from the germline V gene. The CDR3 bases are TGTGCCAGCAGATCAGCCAGCAATGAGCAGTTCTTC. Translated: CASRSASNEQFF. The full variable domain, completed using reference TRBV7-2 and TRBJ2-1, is GAGVSQSPSNKVTEKGKDVELRCDPISGHTALYWYRQSLGQGLEFLIYFQGNSAPDKSGLPSDRFSAERTGGSVSTLTIQRTQQEDSAVYLCASRSASNEQFFGPGTRLTVL.

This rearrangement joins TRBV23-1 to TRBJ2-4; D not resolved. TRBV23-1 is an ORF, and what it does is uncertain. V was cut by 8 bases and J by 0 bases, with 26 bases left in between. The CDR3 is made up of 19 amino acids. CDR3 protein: CASQPDTEGRILAKNIQYF. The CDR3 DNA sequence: TGCGCCAGCCAGCCGGATACCGAAGGACGGATACTAGCCAAAAACATTCAGTACTTC.

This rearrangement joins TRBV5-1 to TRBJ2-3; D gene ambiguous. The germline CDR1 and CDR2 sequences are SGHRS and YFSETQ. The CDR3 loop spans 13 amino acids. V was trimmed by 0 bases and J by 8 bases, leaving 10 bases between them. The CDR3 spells CASSLAPGGTQYF. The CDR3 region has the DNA TGCGCCAGCAGCTTGGCCCCGGGTGGTACGCAGTATTTT.

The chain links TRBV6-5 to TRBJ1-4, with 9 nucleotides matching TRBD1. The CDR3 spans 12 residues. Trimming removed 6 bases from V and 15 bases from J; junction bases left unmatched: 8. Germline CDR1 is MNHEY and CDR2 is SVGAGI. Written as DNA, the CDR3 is TGTGCCAGCAGCTCCCCGGGACAGGGAATGTTTTTT. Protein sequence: CASSSPGQGMFF.

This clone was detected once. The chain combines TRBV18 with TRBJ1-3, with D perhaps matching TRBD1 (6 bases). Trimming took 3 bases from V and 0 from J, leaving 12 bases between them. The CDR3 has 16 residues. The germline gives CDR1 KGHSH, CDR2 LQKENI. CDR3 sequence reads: CASSPLGQNSGNTIYF. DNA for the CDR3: TGTGCCAGCTCACCCCTTGGACAGAACTCTGGAAACACCATATATTTT.

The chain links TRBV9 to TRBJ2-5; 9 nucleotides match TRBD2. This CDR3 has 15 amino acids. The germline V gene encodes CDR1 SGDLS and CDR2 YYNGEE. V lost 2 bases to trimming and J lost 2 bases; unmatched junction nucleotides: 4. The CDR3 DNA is TGTGCCAGCAGCGTCAAGCGGGGGGCTCAAGAGACCCAGTACTTC. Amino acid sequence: CASSVKRGAQETQYF.

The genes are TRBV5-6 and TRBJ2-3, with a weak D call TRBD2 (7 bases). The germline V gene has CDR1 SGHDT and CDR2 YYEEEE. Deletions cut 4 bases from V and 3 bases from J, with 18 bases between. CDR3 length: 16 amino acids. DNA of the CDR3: TGTGCCAGCAGCCCGCGCGGGGGCAGGAGGACAGATACGCAGTATTTT. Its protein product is CASSPRGGRRTDTQYF.

CDR3 nucleotide sequence: TGTGCCAGCTCACCAAATCCTCTGGGACAGGGGGCAGCAGATACGCAGTATTTT. Protein sequence: CASSPNPLGQGAADTQYF. The chain couples TRBV18 to TRBJ2-3; 12 bases line up with TRBD1. CDR3 size: 18 residues. V shed 2 bases and J 4 bases; nucleotides not matched to a gene: 10. CDR1 and CDR2 (germline): KGHSH, LQKENI.

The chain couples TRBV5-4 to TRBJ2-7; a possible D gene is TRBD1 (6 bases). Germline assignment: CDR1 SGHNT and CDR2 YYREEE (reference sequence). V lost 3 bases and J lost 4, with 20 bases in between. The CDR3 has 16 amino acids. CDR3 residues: CASSSGKARGTYEQYF. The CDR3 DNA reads TGTGCCAGCAGCTCCGGCAAAGCGAGGGGGACGTACGAGCAGTACTTC.

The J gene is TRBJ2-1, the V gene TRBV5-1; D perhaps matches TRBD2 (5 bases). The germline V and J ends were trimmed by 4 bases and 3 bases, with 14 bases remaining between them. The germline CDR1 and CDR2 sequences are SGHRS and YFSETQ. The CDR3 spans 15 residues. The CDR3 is CASSPVGDRYNEQFF. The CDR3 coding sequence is TGCGCCAGCAGCCCGGTCGGGGATCGCTACAATGAGCAGTTCTTC.

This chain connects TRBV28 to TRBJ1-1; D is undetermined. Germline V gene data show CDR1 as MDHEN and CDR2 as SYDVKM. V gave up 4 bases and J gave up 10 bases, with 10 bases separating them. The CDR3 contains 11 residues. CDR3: CASSSHFRAFF. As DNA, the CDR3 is TGTGCCAGCAGTTCACACTTTAGAGCTTTCTTT.

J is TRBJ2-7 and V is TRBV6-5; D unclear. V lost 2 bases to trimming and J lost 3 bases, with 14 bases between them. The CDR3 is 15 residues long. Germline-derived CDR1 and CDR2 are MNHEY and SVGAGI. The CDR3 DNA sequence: TGTGCCAGCAGTTACCGGCCAGCACCAAACTACGAGCAGTACTTC. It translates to CASSYRPAPNYEQYF.

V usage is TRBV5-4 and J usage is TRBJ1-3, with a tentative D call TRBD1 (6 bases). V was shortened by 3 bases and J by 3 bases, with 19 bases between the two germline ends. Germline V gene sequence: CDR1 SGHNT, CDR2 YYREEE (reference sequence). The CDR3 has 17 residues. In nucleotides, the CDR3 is TGTGCCAGCAGCTCCCGCCCAGGGGTTTCCAATGGAAACACCATATATTTT. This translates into CASSSRPGVSNGNTIYF.

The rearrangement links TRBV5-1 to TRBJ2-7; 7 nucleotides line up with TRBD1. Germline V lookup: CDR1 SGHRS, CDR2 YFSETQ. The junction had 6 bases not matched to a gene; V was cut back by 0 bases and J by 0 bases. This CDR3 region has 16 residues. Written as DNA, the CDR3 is TGCGCCAGCAGCTTGGCCAAAGGGACAGCCTCCTACGAGCAGTACTTC. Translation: CASSLAKGTASYEQYF.

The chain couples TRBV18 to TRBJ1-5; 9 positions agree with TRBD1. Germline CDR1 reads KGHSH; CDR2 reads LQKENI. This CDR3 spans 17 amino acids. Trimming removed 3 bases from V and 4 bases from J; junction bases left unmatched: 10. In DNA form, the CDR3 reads TGTGCCAGCTCACCGAACAGGGGGCGCGAGTCAAATCAGCCCCAGCATTTT. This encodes CASSPNRGRESNQPQHF.

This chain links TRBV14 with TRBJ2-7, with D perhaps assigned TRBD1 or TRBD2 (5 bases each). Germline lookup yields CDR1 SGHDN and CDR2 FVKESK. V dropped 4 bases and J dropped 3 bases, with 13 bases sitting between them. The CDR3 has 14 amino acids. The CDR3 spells CASSLGPGGYEQYF. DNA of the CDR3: TGTGCCAGCAGCCTGGGGCCTGGGGGCTACGAGCAGTACTTC.

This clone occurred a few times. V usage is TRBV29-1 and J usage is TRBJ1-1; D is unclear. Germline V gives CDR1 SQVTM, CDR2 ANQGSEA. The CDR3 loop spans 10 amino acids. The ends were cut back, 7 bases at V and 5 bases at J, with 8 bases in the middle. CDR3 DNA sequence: TGCAGCGGGCGGGAGACTGAAGCTTTCTTT. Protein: CSGRETEAFF. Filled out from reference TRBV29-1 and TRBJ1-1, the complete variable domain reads SAVISQKPSRDICQRGTSLTIQCQVDSQVTMMFWYRQQPGQSLTLIATANQGSEATYESGFVIDKFPISRPNLTFSTLTVSNMSPEDSSIYLCSGRETEAFFGQGTRLTVV.